These 27 T cell receptor beta chains were all obtained from the same sample, sequenced in a study of OX40 agonist ivuxolimab in advanced cancers. Data came from immunoSEQ multiplex PCR; TCRdb stores just in-frame clones and leaves some out. The top ten hold 0.15% to 0.2% of the sample, which has around 100,000 clones, 70% to 90% seen once. The source material was CD4+ or CD8+ T cells sorted from blood, sampled in a trial of the OX40 agonist ivuxolimab. All receptors come from an adult with an advanced solid tumor such as melanoma, head and neck, liver or kidney cancer.

In its sample, this clone was seen once. The chain links TRBV5-6 to TRBJ2-6; D gene ambiguous. V lost 0 bases and J lost 2, with 15 bases in between. The CDR3 has 18 amino acids. Germline CDR1 is SGHDT and CDR2 is YYEEEE. This CDR3 reads CASSLGLAPLAGANVLTF. The CDR3 nucleotides read TGTGCCAGCAGCTTGGGGTTGGCTCCTCTGGCTGGGGCCAACGTCCTGACTTTC.

This clone came up once. V is TRBV10-2 and J is TRBJ2-1; D unclear. Looked up from germline, CDR1 is WSHSY and CDR2 is SAAADI. This CDR3 spans 12 amino acids. V gave up 0 bases and J gave up 8 bases, with 5 bases separating them. The chain's CDR3 is CASSESRDEQFF. The CDR3, as DNA: TGCGCCAGCAGTGAGTCGCGCGATGAGCAGTTCTTC.

The chain carries TRBV6-1 and TRBJ2-2, with 8 nucleotides matching TRBD2. J was trimmed by 4 bases and V by 5 bases; bases with no gene match: 6. The CDR3 loop spans 15 amino acids. Germline V gene lookup returns CDR1 MNHNS and CDR2 SASEGT. The CDR3 DNA follows: TGTGCCAGCAGTTTAGCGGGAAGAAGCACCGGGGAGCTGTTTTTT. It encodes CASSLAGRSTGELFF.

V gene TRBV11-2 combines with J gene TRBJ2-5; D possibly corresponds to TRBD2 (6 bases). The CDR3 runs to 15 residues. V lost 4 bases, J lost 1 base, and 13 bases lay in between. Germline loops: CDR1 SGHAT, CDR2 FQNNGV. CDR3 loop: CASSWWGLVQETQYF. The CDR3 bases are TGTGCCAGCAGCTGGTGGGGACTCGTCCAAGAGACCCAGTACTTC.

As for this clone: The sample contains more than one DNA sequence encoding this CDR3. The chain links TRBV5-4 to TRBJ2-7; TRBD1 matches 10 bases. From germline, CDR1 is SGHNT and CDR2 YYREEE (reference sequence). With V trimmed by 4 bases and J by 4 bases, 5 bases remained unmatched. This CDR3 spans 14 amino acids. CDR3: CASSLGQGRYEQYF. DNA of the CDR3: TGTGCCAGCAGCCTGGGACAGGGGCGGTACGAGCAGTACTTC.

This sequence joins TRBV11-2 and TRBJ2-2; the match to TRBD2 covers 7 bases. The J segment lost 4 bases and the V segment lost 6 bases, leaving 5 bases of the junction unmatched. CDR3 length: 14 amino acids. Germline loops: CDR1 SGHAT, CDR2 FQNNGV. The chain's CDR3 is CASRTSVSTGELFF. The CDR3 DNA reads as TGTGCCAGCAGAACTAGCGTAAGCACCGGGGAGCTGTTTTTT.

This chain joins TRBV5-1 and TRBJ1-3; D is ambiguous. This CDR3 spans 15 amino acids. Germline loops: CDR1 SGHRS, CDR2 YFSETQ. V dropped 1 base and J dropped 0 bases, with 8 bases sitting between them. This CDR3 reads CASSLQTGSGNTIYF. In DNA, the CDR3 is TGCGCCAGCAGCTTGCAGACCGGCTCTGGAAACACCATATATTTT.

J is TRBJ2-7 and V is TRBV11-1; the D is unclear. Trimming cost V 5 bases and J 0 bases, with 17 bases left between them. CDR1 SGHAT and CDR2 FQDESV come from the germline V gene (reference sequence). CDR3 length equals 16 residues. CDR3 coding DNA: TGTGCCAGCAGCCCCCAGGTGGCTCTACTCTCCTACGAGCAGTACTTC. Amino acids: CASSPQVALLSYEQYF.

This sequence joins TRBV5-4 and TRBJ2-5, with unresolved D. V was pared by 2 bases and J by 5 bases, with 10 bases between. Looked up from germline, CDR1 is SGHNT and CDR2 is YYREEE (reference sequence). The CDR3 loop spans 13 amino acids. CDR3 residues: CASSFFIGETQYF. The CDR3 DNA reads TGTGCCAGCAGCTTTTTTATCGGCGAGACCCAGTACTTC.

CDR3 residues: CASSQSNFGLLGYTF. For the CDR3, the DNA is TGTGCCAGCAGCCAATCCAATTTCGGGCTACTTGGCTACACCTTC. The rearrangement links TRBV7-9 to TRBJ1-2; D remains unclear. The CDR3 covers 15 residues. Germline CDR1 is SEHNR and CDR2 is FQNEAQ (reference sequence). V was cut by 5 bases and J by 7 bases, with 20 bases left in between.

J is TRBJ2-1 and V is TRBV6-6; 7 bases are a match to TRBD2. J lost 6 bases, V lost 0 bases, and 5 bases had no gene match. Per germline, CDR1 MNHNY and CDR2 SVGAGI (reference sequence). The CDR3 consists of 15 residues. CDR3 nucleotides: TGTGCCAGCAGTTACTCGGGACTACCCTCCAATGAGCAGTTCTTC. Protein product: CASSYSGLPSNEQFF.

This chain links TRBV10-3 with TRBJ1-3, with D unresolved. The CDR3 is made up of 13 amino acids. The V end lost 1 base, the J end lost 4 bases, and 5 bases lay between the germline ends. The germline V gene encodes CDR1 ENHRY and CDR2 SYGVKD. The CDR3, as DNA: TGTGCCATCAGTGAGTTACAAGGAAACACCATATATTTT. This gives the protein CAISELQGNTIYF.

This rearrangement joins TRBV2 to TRBJ2-7, with 7 bases fitting TRBD2. CDR1 is SNHLY and CDR2 is FYNNEI in the germline V gene. This CDR3 region has 14 residues. V lost 6 bases, J lost 3 bases, and 8 bases stayed unmatched. CDR3 in DNA: TGTGCCAGCAGATTTGCGGGAGAAGGCTACGAGCAGTACTTC. Protein product: CASRFAGEGYEQYF.

The count of this clone is one. The chain uses TRBV7-6 and TRBJ1-1; TRBD1 might be the D (6 bases). The CDR3 is 15 residues long. Germline CDR1 reads SGHVS; CDR2 reads FNYEAQ. V dropped 9 bases and J dropped 7 bases, with 24 bases sitting between them. CDR3 nucleotide sequence: TGTGCCAGTACAAAGATTCCAGGGGCGGAAAGTGAAGCTTTCTTT. Translated, it gives CASTKIPGAESEAFF.

The chain is built from TRBV15 and TRBJ2-7; tentative D call: TRBD2 (6 bases). CDR1 and CDR2 (germline): LNHNV, YYDKDF (reference sequence). This CDR3 has 16 residues. The V gene lost 0 bases and the J gene lost 0 bases, with 12 bases spanning the gap. The CDR3 spells CATSRDPGGSSYEQYF. In DNA, the CDR3 is TGTGCCACCAGCAGAGATCCAGGAGGGAGCTCCTACGAGCAGTACTTC. The entire variable domain, with the rest obtained from reference TRBV15 and TRBJ2-7, is as follows: DAMVIQNPRYQVTQFGKPVTLSCSQTLNHNVMYWYQQKSSQAPKLLFHYYDKDFNNEADTPDNFQSRRPNTSFCFLDIRSPGLGDTAMYLCATSRDPGGSSYEQYFGPGTRLTVT.

The chain carries TRBV11-2 and TRBJ2-7, with 7 bases aligning to TRBD1. Germline-derived CDR1 and CDR2 are SGHAT and FQNNGV. The CDR3 is 14 amino acids. The trim removed 1 base at V and 7 bases at J, leaving 7 bases unmatched. The CDR3 sequence is CASSLALDRKEQYF. The CDR3 bases are TGTGCCAGCAGCTTAGCCCTGGACAGGAAAGAGCAGTACTTC.

V is TRBV7-9 and J is TRBJ1-2, with D maybe TRBD1 (6 bases). The CDR3 contains 15 residues. V dropped 4 bases and J dropped 7 bases, with 19 bases sitting between them. The germline V gene has CDR1 SEHNR and CDR2 FQNEAQ (reference sequence). CDR3 sequence (DNA): TGTGCCAGCAGCTCATCCCTTACAGGGCCGAGTGGCTACACCTTC. This translates into CASSSSLTGPSGYTF.

V gene TRBV7-9 combines with J gene TRBJ1-5; D is ambiguous. CDR1 is SEHNR, CDR2 FQNEAQ, per germline (reference sequence). V lost 5 bases to trimming and J lost 11 bases, with 16 bases between them. The CDR3 consists of 13 residues. CDR3 amino acids: CASSPDGSAAQHF. CDR3 nucleotides: TGTGCCAGCAGCCCGGACGGATCCGCGGCCCAGCATTTT. The whole variable domain, filled in from reference TRBV7-9 and TRBJ1-5, reads DTGVSQNPRHKITKRGQNVTFRCDPISEHNRLYWYRQTLGQGPEFLTYFQNEAQLEKSRLLSDRFSAERPKGSFSTLEIQRTEQGDSAMYLCASSPDGSAAQHFGDGTRLSIL.

This clone was found once. The chain uses TRBV19 and TRBJ2-7; D remains unclear. The CDR3 covers 14 residues. V lost 3 bases to trimming and J lost 3 bases, with 12 bases between them. Per germline, CDR1 LNHDA and CDR2 SQIVND (reference sequence). CDR3 nucleotide sequence: TGTGCCAGTAGTATCCCCGGCCTATTCTACGAGCAGTACTTC. Its translation: CASSIPGLFYEQYF.

The gene calls are TRBV6-6 and TRBJ2-3; D ambiguous. The CDR3 spans 13 residues. The V end lost 5 bases, the J end lost 6 bases, and 12 bases lay between the germline ends. CDR1 and CDR2 from the germline V gene are MNHNY and SVGAGI (reference sequence). The CDR3 region has the DNA TGTGCCAGCAGTCTGGGTGATTTGGATACGCAGTATTTT. Translation: CASSLGDLDTQYF.

This chain connects TRBV29-1 to TRBJ1-2; TRBD1 matches 9 bases. Germline loops: CDR1 SQVTM, CDR2 ANQGSEA. This CDR3 region has 16 residues. The ends lost 6 bases at V and 2 bases at J; junction bases unmatched: 13. The CDR3 spells CSVDKMDRGLNYGYTF. For the CDR3, the DNA is TGCAGCGTCGACAAAATGGACAGGGGTCTAAACTATGGCTACACCTTC. The variable domain in full, completed from reference TRBV29-1 and TRBJ1-2, reads SAVISQKPSRDICQRGTSLTIQCQVDSQVTMMFWYRQQPGQSLTLIATANQGSEATYESGFVIDKFPISRPNLTFSTLTVSNMSPEDSSIYLCSVDKMDRGLNYGYTFGSGTRLTVV.

This clone occurred once. The V gene is TRBV30, the J gene TRBJ1-5; D may be TRBD1 (6 bases). The ends were cut back, 7 bases at V and 6 bases at J, with 19 bases in the middle. CDR1 is GTSNPN, CDR2 SVGIG, per germline (reference sequence). The CDR3 spans 14 residues. The CDR3 DNA is TGTGCCTACCACGCGGGGGCTTCGGGTCAGCCCCAGCATTTT. It codes for CAYHAGASGQPQHF.

The V gene is TRBV5-4, the J gene TRBJ2-5; weak D call: TRBD1 (5 bases). Germline V gene lookup returns CDR1 SGHNT and CDR2 YYREEE (reference sequence). The CDR3 spans 16 residues. V gave up 4 bases and J gave up 4 bases, with 20 bases separating them. The CDR3 protein is CASSADRQGGGETQYF. Here the CDR3 DNA reads TGTGCCAGCAGCGCTGACCGGCAGGGTGGTGGAGAGACCCAGTACTTC.

This chain uses TRBV18 with TRBJ2-4; tentative D call: TRBD2 (6 bases). The CDR3 has 12 amino acids. Trimming left V 2 bases short and J 8 bases short, with 7 bases between. Germline V gene sequence: CDR1 KGHSH, CDR2 LQKENI. The DNA of the CDR3 is TGTGCCAGCTCACCAACGGGGGACATTCAGTACTTC. Its translation is CASSPTGDIQYF.

This clone has just a few counts. The J gene is TRBJ2-1, the V gene TRBV11-2, with 7 bases lining up with TRBD2. The CDR3 is 14 residues long. Losses at the gene ends were 6 bases for V and 8 bases for J; bases not matched to a gene: 10. Germline lookup yields CDR1 SGHAT and CDR2 FQNNGV. The CDR3 coding sequence is TGTGCCAGCAGTCGGGCGGGAGTTGGGGATGAGCAGTTCTTC. It codes for CASSRAGVGDEQFF.

This clone was detected only once. The CDR3 is CASSPRTSGSSDTQYF. Here the CDR3 DNA reads TGCGCCAGCAGCCCTCGGACTAGCGGGAGTTCAGATACGCAGTATTTT. This chain connects TRBV5-1 to TRBJ2-3; 13 positions agree with TRBD2. Trimming cost V 4 bases and J 4 bases; bases outside gene matches: 6. CDR1 is SGHRS and CDR2 is YFSETQ in the germline V gene. This CDR3 is 16 amino acids long.

The chain uses TRBV9 and TRBJ1-4; D gene uncertain. The CDR3 is made up of 16 amino acids. The V gene lost 2 bases and the J gene lost 8 bases, with 19 bases spanning the gap. The germline CDR1 and CDR2 sequences are SGDLS and YYNGEE. CDR3 region: CASSVGRTSGTEKLFF. CDR3 sequence (DNA): TGTGCCAGCAGCGTGGGCCGGACCTCCGGTACCGAAAAACTGTTTTTT. Complete variable domain (other parts from reference TRBV9 and TRBJ1-4): DSGVTQTPKHLITATGQRVTLRCSPRSGDLSVYWYQQSLDQGLQFLIQYYNGEERAKGNILERFSAQQFPDLHSELNLSSLELGDSALYFCASSVGRTSGTEKLFFGSGTQLSVL.